A single sample gave rise to the 30 T cell receptor beta chains below, sequenced in a study of blood T cells in healthy people across ages. For the second PCR, which ran for about 6 to 11 cycles, a sample-barcoded 5' primer and a J-beta primer mix were used. TCRdb reanalysed the 5' RACE reads using MiXCR and keeps one entry per CDR3 protein. The sample gives 1.5 million to 2 million distinct CDR3 sequences, approximately 30% of which show up once; approximately 7.7% is in the top ten. The material sequenced was blood. The receptor set was obtained from a young woman in good health.

The CDR3 DNA reads as TGTGCCACCAGTGAACCAGACAGAGGTAATAACTACGAGCAGTACTTC. Translating it yields CATSEPDRGNNYEQYF. The gene calls are TRBV24-1 and TRBJ2-7; weak D call: TRBD1 (5 bases). Trimming removed 4 bases at V and 3 bases at J, with 18 bases between. Germline V lookup: CDR1 KGHDR, CDR2 SFDVKD. The CDR3 loop spans 16 amino acids.

The chain has TRBV5-6 and TRBJ1-4; no clear D gene. The V gene's germline CDR1 is SGHDT and CDR2 YYEEEE. This CDR3 has 15 amino acids. Trimming took off 2 bases at V and 5 bases at J, with 13 bases between the two ends. The CDR3 nucleotides read TGTGCCAGCAGCTTTATACAGAGCCCAAATGAAAAACTGTTTTTT. Its translation is CASSFIQSPNEKLFF. The full variable domain, in which reference TRBV5-6 and TRBJ1-4 provide the parts outside the CDR3, is DAGVTQSPTHLIKTRGQQVTLRCSPKSGHDTVSWYQQALGQGPQFIFQYYEEEERQRGNFPDRFSGHQFPNYSSELNVNALLLGDSALYLCASSFIQSPNEKLFFGSGTQLSVL.

This clonotype was seen many times. The chain carries TRBV7-2 and TRBJ2-5; TRBD2 is a possible D gene (6 bases). V lost 8 bases, J lost 2 bases, and 12 bases lay in between. There are 13 residues in the CDR3. From germline, CDR1 is SGHTA and CDR2 FQGNSA. CDR3 nucleotides: TGTGCCAGCGATGCGGGAAGACAAGAGACCCAGTACTTC. This codes for CASDAGRQETQYF.

This sequence joins TRBV30 and TRBJ2-3, with 8 nucleotides matching TRBD2. The CDR3 consists of 15 residues. V was clipped by 2 bases and J by 0 bases; unmatched bases: 4. Germline V CDR1 and CDR2: GTSNPN, SVGIG (reference sequence). The CDR3 nucleotides are TGTGCCTGGAGTTTATCTAGCGGGAGCACAGATACGCAGTATTTT. Residues: CAWSLSSGSTDTQYF.

The gene calls are TRBV6-1 and TRBJ1-2; D gene uncertain. The CDR3 is 16 amino acids. V was pared by 7 bases and J by 2 bases, with 20 bases between. From germline, CDR1 is MNHNS and CDR2 SASEGT. In DNA form, the CDR3 reads TGTGCCAGCACCTCAGCTTGGGAGGGAGAGAACTATGGCTACACCTTC. Translating gives CASTSAWEGENYGYTF.

This clonotype came up a few times. The chain recombines TRBV5-1 with TRBJ2-4; D is perhaps TRBD2 (6 bases). The CDR3 is made up of 12 amino acids. With 2 bases removed from V and 13 bases from J, the gap between germline ends came to 13 bases. In germline, CDR1 is SGHRS, CDR2 YFSETQ. The DNA for the CDR3 is TGCGCCAGCAGCTTTTTTGGAGGGGAGCAGTACTTC. It encodes CASSFFGGEQYF.

This chain connects TRBV5-1 to TRBJ1-2; D is undetermined. V lost 5 bases, J lost 3 bases, and 14 bases lay in between. Per the germline V gene, CDR1 is SGHRS and CDR2 is YFSETQ. This CDR3 region has 14 residues. The DNA for the CDR3 is TGCGCCAGCAGTGGCACAGAAGACTACTATGGCTACACCTTC. It encodes CASSGTEDYYGYTF. Variable domain in full (rest from reference TRBV5-1 and TRBJ1-2): KAGVTQTPRYLIKTRGQQVTLSCSPISGHRSVSWYQQTPGQGLQFLFEYFSETQRNKGNFPGRFSGRQFSNSRSEMNVSTLELGDSALYLCASSGTEDYYGYTFGSGTRLTVV.

This rearrangement joins TRBV2 to TRBJ1-2, with TRBD1 matching 8 bases. The CDR3 has 14 amino acids. CDR1 SNHLY and CDR2 FYNNEI come from the germline V gene. Trimming cost V 3 bases and J 2 bases; bases outside gene matches: 2. CDR3 sequence reads: CASSDQGANYGYTF. The CDR3 DNA is TGTGCCAGCAGTGATCAGGGGGCAAACTATGGCTACACCTTC. Filled out from reference TRBV2 and TRBJ1-2, the complete variable domain reads EPEVTQTPSHQVTQMGQEVILRCVPISNHLYFYWYRQILGQKVEFLVSFYNNEISEKSEIFDDQFSVERPDGSNFTLKIRSTKLEDSAMYFCASSDQGANYGYTFGSGTRLTVV.

The rearrangement joins TRBV10-2 to TRBJ1-6, with D unclear. The germline V gene encodes CDR1 WSHSY and CDR2 SAAADI. The CDR3 has 13 amino acids. Trimming removed 2 bases at V and 18 bases at J, with 17 bases between. As DNA, the CDR3 is TGCGCCAGCAGTGAGGCCCAGTCTTGGGCCCCCCACTTT. Amino acids: CASSEAQSWAPHF.

The table lists this clonotype with many counts. The chain recombines TRBV20-1 with TRBJ2-3, with 9 bases aligning to TRBD1. The germline V gene encodes CDR1 DFQATT and CDR2 SNEGSKA (reference sequence). The CDR3 runs to 15 residues. With V trimmed by 5 bases and J by 0 bases, 6 bases remained unmatched. The CDR3 sequence is CSAATGGGSTDTQYF. The CDR3 bases are TGCAGTGCTGCGACAGGGGGAGGAAGCACAGATACGCAGTATTTT.

This clonotype was counted between two and nine times. The CDR3 here is CASSAPGTLGETQYF. DNA of the CDR3: TGTGCCAGCAGCGCACCCGGGACACTGGGGGAGACCCAGTACTTC. This sequence joins TRBV9 and TRBJ2-5; D possibly corresponds to TRBD1 (6 bases). This CDR3 region has 15 residues. CDR1 SGDLS and CDR2 YYNGEE come from the germline V gene. With 3 bases removed from V and 5 bases from J, the gap between germline ends came to 17 bases. The whole variable domain, filled in from reference TRBV9 and TRBJ2-5, reads DSGVTQTPKHLITATGQRVTLRCSPRSGDLSVYWYQQSLDQGLQFLIQYYNGEERAKGNILERFSAQQFPDLHSELNLSSLELGDSALYFCASSAPGTLGETQYFGPGTRLLVL.

The chain is built from TRBV12-3 or TRBV12-4 and TRBJ1-5, with a tentative D call TRBD1 (6 bases). Trimming pared 6 bases from V and 5 bases from J, leaving 14 bases between. There are 14 residues in the CDR3. This CDR3 is CASRATGGDQPQHF. The CDR3 DNA follows: TGTGCCAGCAGGGCGACAGGCGGGGATCAGCCCCAGCATTTT.

The chain uses TRBV9 and TRBJ1-5; unclear D gene. CDR1 is SGDLS, CDR2 YYNGEE, per germline. Between the trimmed V and J ends, which lost 4 bases and 9 bases, there was a span of 11 bases. This CDR3 region has 12 residues. CDR3 coding DNA: TGTGCCAGCAGCCCCAACGAAGGGCCCCAGCATTTT. It codes for CASSPNEGPQHF.

This clonotype occurred a few times. This sequence joins TRBV3-1 and TRBJ2-3, with TRBD2 matching over 9 bases. Trimming at V came to 3 bases and at J to 3 bases, leaving 7 bases not matched to a gene. Germline CDR1 and CDR2: LGHDT and YNNKEL (reference sequence). The CDR3 is 16 amino acids. CDR3 amino acids: CASSQTLAGLTDTQYF. The CDR3 DNA reads TGTGCCAGCAGCCAGACACTAGCGGGTCTGACAGATACGCAGTATTTT.

This clonotype was seen repeatedly, ten times or more. The chain uses TRBV9 and TRBJ2-5, with D tentatively TRBD1 (6 bases). CDR3 length: 15 amino acids. The germline CDR1 and CDR2 sequences are SGDLS and YYNGEE. The V end lost 0 bases, the J end lost 5 bases, and 14 bases lay between the germline ends. This chain's CDR3 is CASSVGADSGETQYF. The CDR3 bases are TGTGCCAGCAGCGTAGGAGCGGACAGTGGGGAGACCCAGTACTTC.

This clonotype showed up just a few times. CDR3 loop: CSVEWVGYGYTF. The CDR3 DNA follows: TGCAGCGTTGAATGGGTAGGCTATGGCTACACCTTC. V and J are TRBV29-1 and TRBJ1-2; D unclear. V lost 2 bases and J lost 4, with 8 bases in between. The CDR3 is made up of 12 amino acids. CDR1 and CDR2 from the germline V gene are SQVTM and ANQGSEA.

This clonotype was counted only a few times. V usage is TRBV20-1 and J usage is TRBJ2-7; 10 positions match TRBD2. Germline V CDR1 and CDR2: DFQATT, SNEGSKA (reference sequence). V lost 2 bases and J lost 2; bases outside the gene matches: 6. The CDR3 sequence is 15 residues long. The CDR3 loop reads CSARYASGGAYEQYF. CDR3 DNA sequence: TGCAGTGCTAGATACGCCAGCGGGGGGGCCTACGAGCAGTACTTC.

This clonotype appeared a few times. The chain couples TRBV7-9 to TRBJ2-5; weak D call: TRBD1 (6 bases). V lost 8 bases to trimming and J lost 3 bases, with 13 bases between them. CDR3 length equals 13 residues. Germline V gene data show CDR1 as SEHNR and CDR2 as FQNEAQ (reference sequence). The CDR3 region is CASRPGHEETQYF. CDR3 DNA sequence: TGTGCCAGCCGACCGGGACACGAAGAGACCCAGTACTTC.

There are a few counts of this clonotype. The chain has TRBV20-1 and TRBJ2-7; 7 bases are a match to TRBD2. The CDR3 extends over 11 amino acids. Germline CDR1 DFQATT, CDR2 SNEGSKA (reference sequence). After removal of 6 bases from V and 5 bases from J, the junction contained 4 bases not matched to a gene. CDR3 DNA sequence: TGCAGTGCCTCGGGGGGTGACGAGCAGTACTTC. Amino acid sequence: CSASGGDEQYF.

V is TRBV6-6 and J is TRBJ2-5; 8 bases are a match to TRBD2. The germline gives CDR1 MNHNY, CDR2 SVGAGI (reference sequence). The V and J ends lost 6 bases and 5 bases, in that order; junction bases with no gene match: 8. The CDR3 loop spans 14 amino acids. The CDR3 reads CASRRPGGLETQYF. CDR3 bases: TGTGCCAGCAGGAGACCGGGGGGGCTGGAGACCCAGTACTTC.

This clonotype was seen only a few times. The chain joins TRBV4-3 to TRBJ1-2; no clear D gene. The CDR3 is 17 amino acids. The germline V and J ends were trimmed by 0 bases and 6 bases, with 20 bases remaining between them. The germline CDR1 and CDR2 sequences are LGHNA and YSLEER. The CDR3 loop is CASSQEWEWGTRDGYTF. The CDR3 DNA reads TGCGCCAGCAGCCAAGAATGGGAGTGGGGAACTCGCGATGGCTACACCTTC.

This sequence joins TRBV6-5 and TRBJ1-1, with D tentatively TRBD1 (6 bases). Germline CDR1 MNHEY, CDR2 SVGAGI. Between the trimmed V and J ends, which lost 3 bases and 7 bases, there was a span of 12 bases. The CDR3 is made up of 13 amino acids. CDR3 DNA: TGTGCCAGCAGTTATGGGCGAGGGGGTGAAGCTTTCTTT. Translated, it gives CASSYGRGGEAFF.

The chain joins TRBV20-1 to TRBJ2-1, with 8 bases fitting TRBD1. The germline V gene has CDR1 DFQATT and CDR2 SNEGSKA (reference sequence). The CDR3 is 15 residues long. V lost 5 bases to trimming and J lost 1 base; unmatched junction nucleotides: 7. CDR3 nucleotides: TGCAGTGCTCCGGCAGGGGGCAATTCCTACAATGAGCAGTTCTTC. Protein sequence: CSAPAGGNSYNEQFF.

The chain has TRBV20-1 and TRBJ2-5, with no clear D. The V gene lost 3 bases and the J gene lost 2 bases, with 10 bases spanning the gap. The CDR3 extends over 13 amino acids. In germline, CDR1 is DFQATT, CDR2 SNEGSKA (reference sequence). The CDR3 spells CSASEQIQETQYF. DNA of the CDR3: TGCAGTGCTAGTGAACAGATACAAGAGACCCAGTACTTC.

The sample holds a few counts of this clonotype. The junction and the germline gene differ at one end; a read error may be behind it. The chain combines TRBV6-1 with TRBJ1-1; D may be TRBD1 (6 bases). The germline gives CDR1 MNHNS, CDR2 SASEGT. The CDR3 has 15 amino acids. CDR3 sequence reads: CDSSENQGQNTEAFF. The CDR3, as DNA: TGTGACAGCAGTGAAAACCAGGGACAGAACACTGAAGCTTTCTTT.

V is TRBV6-5 and J is TRBJ1-5, with D perhaps TRBD1 (5 bases). With 6 bases removed from V and 7 bases from J, the gap between germline ends came to 13 bases. This CDR3 has 13 residues. Germline-derived CDR1 and CDR2 are MNHEY and SVGAGI. Here the CDR3 DNA reads TGTGCCAGCAGAGTAGGACATCTCCAGCCCCAGCATTTT. Protein product: CASRVGHLQPQHF.

The rearrangement links TRBV12-3 or TRBV12-4 to TRBJ1-2; D not resolved. The CDR3 spans 11 residues. Between the trimmed V and J ends, which lost 6 bases and 7 bases, there was a span of 9 bases. This chain's CDR3 is CASSYAFGYTF. DNA of the CDR3: TGTGCCAGCAGCTACGCATTTGGCTACACCTTC.

The V call is TRBV29-1, the J call TRBJ1-2; 8 nucleotides line up with TRBD1. CDR1 and CDR2 from the germline V gene are SQVTM and ANQGSEA. The ends lost 3 bases at V and 4 bases at J; junction bases unmatched: 7. CDR3 length equals 14 residues. The CDR3 spells CSVETGASSYGYTF. The CDR3, as DNA: TGCAGCGTTGAGACAGGGGCCTCAAGCTATGGCTACACCTTC.

This clonotype showed up many times. The chain uses TRBV4-3 and TRBJ2-6; no definite D call. The germline gives CDR1 LGHNA, CDR2 YSLEER. V was pared by 0 bases and J by 0 bases, with 9 bases between. The CDR3 consists of 17 residues. The CDR3 DNA is TGCGCCAGCAGCCAAGAGTCACATACCTCTGGGGCCAACGTCCTGACTTTC. It codes for CASSQESHTSGANVLTF.

At least ten counts were recorded for this clonotype. The J gene is TRBJ2-5, the V gene TRBV12-3 or TRBV12-4, with 9 bases matching TRBD1. Trimming took 6 bases from V and 5 from J; bases not matched to a gene: 7. The CDR3 consists of 14 residues. The CDR3 sequence: CASSRGQGVETQYF. The CDR3 DNA follows: TGTGCCAGCAGCCGGGGACAGGGAGTCGAGACCCAGTACTTC.